One and the same sample provided the 20 T cell receptor beta chains below, sequenced in a study of cytomegalovirus exposure and HLA in healthy donors (dated by TCRdb to the late 2010s). The library was obtained by the immunoSEQ multiplex PCR assay. The multiplex PCR relied on a mix of 60 forward primers for TCR Vbeta segments and 13 reverse primers for TCR Jbeta segments. What TCRdb holds here is the immuneACCESS table cut down to in-frame rearrangements. Part of the clones is not present; checked against another copy, under half of the missing clones reflect an unresolved V gene, and the others are unexplained. In this sample's table one finds about 58,000 clones. 3.5% to 4% of the sample is taken by the ten largest. Sequenced material: PBMCs. These TCRs come from a male donor in good health and CMV-seronegative.

The V and J genes are TRBV7-2 and TRBJ1-2, with a weak D call TRBD1 (5 bases). V was cut by 6 bases and J by 11 bases, with 19 bases left in between. The germline V gene has CDR1 SGHTA and CDR2 FQGNSA. This CDR3 contains 13 residues. The chain's CDR3 is CASSSILRGGYTF. The CDR3 region has the DNA TGTGCCAGCAGTTCTATCCTCCGGGGGGGTTACACCTTC.

This chain uses TRBV15 with TRBJ2-1; the match to TRBD1 covers 7 bases. Trimming cost V 1 base and J 4 bases; bases outside gene matches: 7. CDR1 LNHNV and CDR2 YYDKDF come from the germline V gene (reference sequence). CDR3 length: 16 residues. The CDR3 loop is CATSRGPGTAYNEQFF. The CDR3 bases are TGTGCCACCAGCAGAGGCCCCGGGACAGCATACAATGAGCAGTTCTTC.

The CDR3 DNA is TGTGCCAGCAGCTTATTCAACAGGGCCGCAGATACGCAGTATTTT. Its protein product is CASSLFNRAADTQYF. The rearrangement uses TRBV7-9 and TRBJ2-3, with TRBD1 as a possible D gene (6 bases). CDR1 and CDR2 (germline): SEHNR, FQNEAQ (reference sequence). This CDR3 region has 15 residues. Trimming stripped 2 bases from V and 4 bases from J, with 13 bases between.

As concerns this clone: The junction differs from germline at one of its ends, possibly a read error. The chain links TRBV25-1 to TRBJ1-4; TRBD1 matches at 9 bases. This CDR3 is 15 amino acids long. Looked up from germline, CDR1 is MGHDK and CDR2 is SYGVNS. This CDR3 reads CASSESRDRVEKLFF. The CDR3 region has the DNA TGTGCCAGCAGCGAATCCCGGGACAGGGTTGAAAAACTGTTTTTT.

This clone is called medium-sized based on its frequency. The V gene is TRBV2, the J gene TRBJ2-3, with D possibly TRBD2 on 5 matching bases. The CDR3 sequence is 13 residues long. V dropped 8 bases and J dropped 2 bases, with 11 bases sitting between them. The germline CDR1 and CDR2 sequences are SNHLY and FYNNEI. For the CDR3, the DNA is TGTGCCAGCCAGGACTTTTTCACAGATACGCAGTATTTT. It codes for CASQDFFTDTQYF. The full variable domain, its missing parts supplied by reference TRBV2 and TRBJ2-3, is EPEVTQTPSHQVTQMGQEVILRCVPISNHLYFYWYRQILGQKVEFLVSFYNNEISEKSEIFDDQFSVERPDGSNFTLKIRSTKLEDSAMYFCASQDFFTDTQYFGPGTRLTVL.

This chain links TRBV5-1 with TRBJ1-4; tentative D call: TRBD1 (5 bases). This CDR3 has 14 amino acids. V was clipped by 1 base and J by 5 bases, with 9 bases between them. CDR1 is SGHRS and CDR2 is YFSETQ in the germline V gene. The DNA of the CDR3 is TGCGCCAGCAGCTTGTTGGACACAAATGAAAAACTGTTTTTT. Translating gives CASSLLDTNEKLFF.

The chain recombines TRBV28 with TRBJ2-5, with TRBD2 as a possible D gene (5 bases). Germline V gene sequence: CDR1 MDHEN, CDR2 SYDVKM. Trimming took 5 bases from V and 5 from J, leaving 9 bases between them. The CDR3 runs 12 residues. CDR3 sequence: CASSTTGETQYF. CDR3 coding DNA: TGTGCCAGCAGTACCACGGGGGAGACCCAGTACTTC. Full variable domain (missing parts from reference TRBV28 and TRBJ2-5): DVKVTQSSRYLVKRTGEKVFLECVQDMDHENMFWYRQDPGLGLRLIYFSYDVKMKEKGDIPEGYSVSREKKERFSLILESASTNQTSMYLCASSTTGETQYFGPGTRLLVL.

The rearrangement joins TRBV6-1 to TRBJ1-1, with D maybe TRBD1 (6 bases). Trimming cost V 6 bases and J 11 bases, with 22 bases left between them. Germline V CDR1 and CDR2: MNHNS, SASEGT. The CDR3 sequence is 14 residues long. CDR3 DNA sequence: TGTGCCAGCAGCAACCGGATCCGGGACATGGTGGCTTTCTTT. Translation: CASSNRIRDMVAFF.

The chain couples TRBV28 to TRBJ2-1; TRBD2 matches at 7 bases. J lost 7 bases, V lost 5 bases, and 2 bases had no gene match. The CDR3 has 12 residues. CDR1 and CDR2 from the germline V gene are MDHEN and SYDVKM. The CDR3 region has the DNA TGTGCCAGCAGTGGGGGAGGGAATGAGCAGTTCTTC. The encoded protein is CASSGGGNEQFF.

The CDR3 reads CASSIPHHRSEAFF. The CDR3 nucleotides are TGTGCCAGTAGTATCCCCCACCACAGGAGTGAAGCTTTCTTT. The V gene is TRBV19, the J gene TRBJ1-1; maybe TRBD1 (5 bases). V lost 3 bases and J 7 bases, leaving 15 bases between the germline ends. The CDR3 has 14 amino acids. Germline values: CDR1 LNHDA, CDR2 SQIVND (reference sequence).

The chain has TRBV5-5 and TRBJ1-6, with 8 bases aligning to TRBD1. This CDR3 region has 14 residues. Per the germline V gene, CDR1 is SGHKS and CDR2 is YYEKEE (reference sequence). Trimming removed 2 bases from V and 9 bases from J; junction bases left unmatched: 4. The CDR3 region has the DNA TGTGCCAGCAGCTTCGGACAGGGCGGTTCACCCCTCCACTTT. This gives the protein CASSFGQGGSPLHF. Using reference TRBV5-5 and TRBJ1-6 for the parts outside the CDR3, the full variable domain is DAGVTQSPTHLIKTRGQQVTLRCSPISGHKSVSWYQQVLGQGPQFIFQYYEKEERGRGNFPDRFSARQFPNYSSELNVNALLLGDSALYLCASSFGQGGSPLHFGNGTRLTVT.

Notes on this clone: A junction boundary mismatches the germline segment, possibly from a read error. The chain carries TRBV29-1 and TRBJ2-5; D not certain. This CDR3 has 12 amino acids. In germline, CDR1 is SQVTM, CDR2 ANQGSEA. CDR3 residues: CSVLHREENQYF. In nucleotides, the CDR3 is TGCAGCGTTCTCCACAGAGAAGAGAACCAGTACTTC.

The chain combines TRBV5-1 with TRBJ2-7; D may be TRBD1 (6 bases). Trimming left V 5 bases short and J 3 bases short, with 9 bases between. The germline gives CDR1 SGHRS, CDR2 YFSETQ. The CDR3 sequence is 12 residues long. CDR3 DNA sequence: TGCGCCAGCAGGTCACAGGGCTACGAGCAGTACTTC. Residues: CASRSQGYEQYF.

Written as DNA, the CDR3 is TGCGCCAGCAGCTACCAGGGGGCCGGAGAGACCCAGTACTTC. As protein: CASSYQGAGETQYF. This chain connects TRBV5-1 to TRBJ2-5; 8 nucleotides align to TRBD1. The V and J ends lost 3 bases and 4 bases, in that order; junction bases with no gene match: 5. The CDR3 consists of 14 residues. Germline CDR1 SGHRS, CDR2 YFSETQ.

V gene TRBV2 combines with J gene TRBJ2-1, with TRBD2 as a possible D gene (6 bases). Germline CDR1 SNHLY, CDR2 FYNNEI. This CDR3 comprises 15 residues. With 3 bases removed from V and 0 bases from J, the gap between germline ends came to 9 bases. The CDR3: CASSESGGSYNEQFF. The CDR3 bases are TGTGCCAGCAGTGAGTCCGGGGGCTCCTACAATGAGCAGTTCTTC.

The rearrangement joins TRBV4-3 to TRBJ2-3; 9 bases are shared with TRBD2. V gave up 4 bases and J gave up 6 bases; unmatched junction bases: 8. CDR3 length: 15 residues. Germline-derived CDR1 and CDR2 are LGHNA and YSLEER. CDR3 DNA: TGCGCCAGCAGCCCCCAAGCTAGCGGGATCGATACGCAGTATTTT. This encodes CASSPQASGIDTQYF.

The chain uses TRBV5-6 and TRBJ2-7; 11 bases agree with TRBD2. CDR3 length equals 15 residues. CDR1 is SGHDT, CDR2 YYEEEE, per germline. Trimming removed 4 bases from V and 3 bases from J; junction bases left unmatched: 6. CDR3 sequence: CASSRSGRDLYEQYF. As DNA, the CDR3 is TGTGCCAGCAGCCGTAGCGGGAGGGACCTCTACGAGCAGTACTTC. Combining the CDR3 with reference TRBV5-6 and TRBJ2-7 gives the whole variable domain DAGVTQSPTHLIKTRGQQVTLRCSPKSGHDTVSWYQQALGQGPQFIFQYYEEEERQRGNFPDRFSGHQFPNYSSELNVNALLLGDSALYLCASSRSGRDLYEQYFGPGTRLTVT.

As for this clone: The junction and the germline gene differ at one end; a read error may be behind it. The chain combines TRBV7-3 with TRBJ2-1; D is ambiguous. CDR1 SGHTA and CDR2 FQGTGA come from the germline V gene. This CDR3 region has 15 residues. The CDR3 sequence: CASSLTRSSDNEQFF. In DNA form, the CDR3 reads TGTGCCAGCAGCTTAACGAGGAGCTCCGACAATGAGCAGTTCTTC.

The gene calls are TRBV30 and TRBJ2-2; no reliable D call. Germline lookup yields CDR1 GTSNPN and CDR2 SVGIG (reference sequence). V lost 7 bases to trimming and J lost 6 bases, with 9 bases between them. This CDR3 contains 11 residues. The CDR3 loop reads CASTRSGELFF. CDR3 in DNA: TGTGCCTCCACCCGGTCCGGGGAGCTGTTTTTT.

CDR3 protein: CASSVMTSGKEETQYF. The CDR3 DNA reads TGTGCCAGCAGCGTAATGACTAGCGGGAAAGAAGAGACCCAGTACTTC. V gene TRBV9 combines with J gene TRBJ2-5; 11 nucleotides line up with TRBD2. The CDR3 is 16 residues long. Looked up from germline, CDR1 is SGDLS and CDR2 is YYNGEE. The ends lost 1 base at V and 3 bases at J; junction bases unmatched: 5.